This TCR beta chain emerged from a study of tumor-infiltrating lymphocytes in glioblastoma multiforme. Study results and limitations: The TCR and somatic mutation analysis included just one glioblastoma patient.

Three nested ARM-PCR rounds with V-beta and C-beta primers built TCRB libraries. TCRB cDNA was made from around 0.5 ug total RNA. These TCRB libraries lack any described unique molecular identifiers. TCRdb reprocessed the multiplex PCR reads via MiXCR and lists one record per CDR3 protein. The sample holds fewer than 15,000 distinct CDR3 sequences; over 55% are singletons and the top ten take 49%. For this clonotype: The antigen remains unidentified. At one end the junction does not follow the germline gene, possibly because of a read error.

Germline-derived CDR1 and CDR2 are GTSNPN and SVGIG (reference sequence). The CDR3 has 12 residues. This clonotype originated in a male donor with glioblastoma. This rearrangement joins TRBV30 to TRBJ1-2; no definite D call. Sequenced material: brain tumor tissue. CDR3 in DNA: TGTGCCTGGAGACGGCAGTTTGAGGGCTACATCTTC. It encodes CAWRRQFEGYIF.